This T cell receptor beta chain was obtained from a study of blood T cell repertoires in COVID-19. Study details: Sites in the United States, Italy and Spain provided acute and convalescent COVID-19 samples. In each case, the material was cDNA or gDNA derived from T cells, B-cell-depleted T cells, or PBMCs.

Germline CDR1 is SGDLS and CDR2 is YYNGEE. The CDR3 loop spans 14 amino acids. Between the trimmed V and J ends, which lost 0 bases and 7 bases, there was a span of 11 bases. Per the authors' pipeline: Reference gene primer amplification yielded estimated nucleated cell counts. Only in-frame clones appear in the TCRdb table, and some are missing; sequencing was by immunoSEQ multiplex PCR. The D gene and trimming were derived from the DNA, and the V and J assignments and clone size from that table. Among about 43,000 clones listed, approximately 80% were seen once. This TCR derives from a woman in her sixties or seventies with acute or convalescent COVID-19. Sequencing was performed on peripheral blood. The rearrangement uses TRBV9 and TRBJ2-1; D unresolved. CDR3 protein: CASSVGRLENEQFF. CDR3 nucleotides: TGTGCCAGCAGCGTAGGCCGCCTCGAGAATGAGCAGTTCTTC.